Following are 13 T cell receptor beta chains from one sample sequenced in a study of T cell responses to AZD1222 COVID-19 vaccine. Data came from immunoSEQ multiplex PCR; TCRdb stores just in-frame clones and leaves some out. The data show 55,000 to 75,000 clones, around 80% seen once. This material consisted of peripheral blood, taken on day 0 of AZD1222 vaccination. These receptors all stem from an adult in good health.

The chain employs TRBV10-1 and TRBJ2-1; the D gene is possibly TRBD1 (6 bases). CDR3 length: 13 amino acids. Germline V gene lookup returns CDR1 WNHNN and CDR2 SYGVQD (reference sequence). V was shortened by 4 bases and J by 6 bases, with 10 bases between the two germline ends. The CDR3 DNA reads TGCGCCAGCAGTGGGGGGACACTCAATGAGCAGTTCTTC. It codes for CASSGGTLNEQFF.

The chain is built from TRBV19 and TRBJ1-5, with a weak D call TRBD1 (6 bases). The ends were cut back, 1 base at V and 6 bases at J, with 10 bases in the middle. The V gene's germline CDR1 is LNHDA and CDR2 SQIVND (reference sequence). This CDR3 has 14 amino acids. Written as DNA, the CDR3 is TGTGCCAGTAGTATAGGAGGGGGGCGTCAGCCCCAGCATTTT. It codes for CASSIGGGRQPQHF.

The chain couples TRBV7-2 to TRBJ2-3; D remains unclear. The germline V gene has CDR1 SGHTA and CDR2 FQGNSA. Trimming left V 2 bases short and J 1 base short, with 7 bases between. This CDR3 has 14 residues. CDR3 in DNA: TGTGCCAGCAGCTTATTAGGAGGCACAGATACGCAGTATTTT. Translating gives CASSLLGGTDTQYF. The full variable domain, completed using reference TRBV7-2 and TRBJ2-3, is GAGVSQSPSNKVTEKGKDVELRCDPISGHTALYWYRQSLGQGLEFLIYFQGNSAPDKSGLPSDRFSAERTGGSVSTLTIQRTQQEDSAVYLCASSLLGGTDTQYFGPGTRLTVL.

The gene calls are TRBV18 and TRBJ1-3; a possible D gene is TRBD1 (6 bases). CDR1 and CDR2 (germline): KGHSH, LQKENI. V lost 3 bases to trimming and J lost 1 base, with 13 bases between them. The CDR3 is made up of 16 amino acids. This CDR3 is CASSPSLGASGNTIYF. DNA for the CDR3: TGTGCCAGCTCACCTAGTCTGGGGGCATCTGGAAACACCATATATTTT.

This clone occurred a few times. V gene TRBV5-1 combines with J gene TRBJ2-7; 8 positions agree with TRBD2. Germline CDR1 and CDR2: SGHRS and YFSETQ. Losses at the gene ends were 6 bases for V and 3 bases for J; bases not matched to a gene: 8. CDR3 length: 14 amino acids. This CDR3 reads CASMSGGPNYEQYF. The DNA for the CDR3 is TGCGCCAGCATGAGCGGGGGACCGAACTACGAGCAGTACTTC.

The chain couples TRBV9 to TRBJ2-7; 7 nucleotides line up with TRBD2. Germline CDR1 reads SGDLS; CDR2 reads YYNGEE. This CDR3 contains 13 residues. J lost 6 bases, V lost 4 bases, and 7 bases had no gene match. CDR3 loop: CASSIGLDGEQYF. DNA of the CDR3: TGTGCCAGCAGCATCGGACTAGATGGCGAGCAGTACTTC. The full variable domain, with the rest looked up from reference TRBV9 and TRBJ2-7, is DSGVTQTPKHLITATGQRVTLRCSPRSGDLSVYWYQQSLDQGLQFLIQYYNGEERAKGNILERFSAQQFPDLHSELNLSSLELGDSALYFCASSIGLDGEQYFGPGTRLTVT.

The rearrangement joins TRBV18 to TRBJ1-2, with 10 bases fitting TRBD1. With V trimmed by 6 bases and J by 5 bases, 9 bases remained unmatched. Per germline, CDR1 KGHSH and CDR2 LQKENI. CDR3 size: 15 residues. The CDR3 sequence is CASSPTGTGVYGYTF. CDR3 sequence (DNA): TGTGCCAGCTCCCCTACTGGGACAGGGGTTTATGGCTACACCTTC.

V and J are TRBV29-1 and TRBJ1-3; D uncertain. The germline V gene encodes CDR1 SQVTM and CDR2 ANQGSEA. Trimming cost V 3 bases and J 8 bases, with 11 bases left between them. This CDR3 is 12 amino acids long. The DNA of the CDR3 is TGCAGCGTTGATACTGTAGAGGACACCATATATTTT. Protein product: CSVDTVEDTIYF.

CDR3 DNA sequence: TGTGCCAGCATACAAGGGGTTGGTGGTGGCTACACCTTC. Protein product: CASIQGVGGGYTF. This chain joins TRBV2 and TRBJ1-2; TRBD1 is a possible D gene (5 bases). The germline V gene has CDR1 SNHLY and CDR2 FYNNEI. CDR3 length: 13 amino acids. Trimming removed 7 bases at V and 7 bases at J, with 16 bases between. Based on the CDR3 plus reference TRBV2 and TRBJ1-2, the full variable domain is EPEVTQTPSHQVTQMGQEVILRCVPISNHLYFYWYRQILGQKVEFLVSFYNNEISEKSEIFDDQFSVERPDGSNFTLKIRSTKLEDSAMYFCASIQGVGGGYTFGSGTRLTVV.

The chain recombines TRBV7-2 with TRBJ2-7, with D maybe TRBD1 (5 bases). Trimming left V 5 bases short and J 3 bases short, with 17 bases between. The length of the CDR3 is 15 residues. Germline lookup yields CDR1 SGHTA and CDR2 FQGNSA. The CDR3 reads CASSLGAETYYEQYF. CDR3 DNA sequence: TGTGCCAGCAGCCTAGGGGCGGAAACTTACTACGAGCAGTACTTC.

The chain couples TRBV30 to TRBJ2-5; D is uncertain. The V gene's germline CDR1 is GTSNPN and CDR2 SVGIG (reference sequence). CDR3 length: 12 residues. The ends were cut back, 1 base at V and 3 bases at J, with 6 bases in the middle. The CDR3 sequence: CAWSAGEETQYF. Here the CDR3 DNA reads TGTGCCTGGAGTGCAGGAGAAGAGACCCAGTACTTC.

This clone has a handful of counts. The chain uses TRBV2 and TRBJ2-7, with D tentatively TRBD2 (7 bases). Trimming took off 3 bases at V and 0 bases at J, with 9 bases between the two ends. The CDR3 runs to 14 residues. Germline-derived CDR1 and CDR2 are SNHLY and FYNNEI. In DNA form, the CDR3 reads TGTGCCAGCAGTGAGGGGGGGGCCTCCTACGAGCAGTACTTC. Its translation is CASSEGGASYEQYF.

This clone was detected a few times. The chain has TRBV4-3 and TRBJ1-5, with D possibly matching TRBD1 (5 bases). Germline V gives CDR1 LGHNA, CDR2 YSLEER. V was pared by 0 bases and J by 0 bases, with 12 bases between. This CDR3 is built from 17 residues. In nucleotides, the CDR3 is TGCGCCAGCAGCCAAGATCCCCAGGGAAATAGCAATCAGCCCCAGCATTTT. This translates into CASSQDPQGNSNQPQHF.